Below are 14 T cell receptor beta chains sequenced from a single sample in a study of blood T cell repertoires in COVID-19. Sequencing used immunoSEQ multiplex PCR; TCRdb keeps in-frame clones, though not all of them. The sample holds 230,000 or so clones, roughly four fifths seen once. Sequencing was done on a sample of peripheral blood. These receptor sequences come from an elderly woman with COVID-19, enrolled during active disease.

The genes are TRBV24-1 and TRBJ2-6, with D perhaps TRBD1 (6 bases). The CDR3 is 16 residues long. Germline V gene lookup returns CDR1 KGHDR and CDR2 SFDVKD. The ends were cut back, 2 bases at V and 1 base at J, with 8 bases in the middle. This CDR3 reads CATSDYGTSGANVLTF. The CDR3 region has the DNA TGTGCCACCAGTGATTACGGGACATCTGGGGCCAACGTCCTGACTTTC.

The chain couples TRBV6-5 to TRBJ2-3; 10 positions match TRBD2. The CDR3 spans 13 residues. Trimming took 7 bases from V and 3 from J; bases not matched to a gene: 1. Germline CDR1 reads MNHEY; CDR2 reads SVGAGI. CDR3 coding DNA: TGTGCCAGCAAGCGGGGGGGGACAGATACGCAGTATTTT. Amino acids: CASKRGGTDTQYF.

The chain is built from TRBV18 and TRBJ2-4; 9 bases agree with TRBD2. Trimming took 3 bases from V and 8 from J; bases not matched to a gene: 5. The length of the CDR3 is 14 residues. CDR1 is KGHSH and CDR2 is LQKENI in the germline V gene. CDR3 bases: TGTGCCAGCTCACCCCAGCGGGAGGAGGACATTCAGTACTTC. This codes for CASSPQREEDIQYF.

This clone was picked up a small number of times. The CDR3 DNA reads as TGTGCCACCAGTGATCTAGCCGGGACAGGGGTCGGAGAGACCCAGTACTTC. Protein product: CATSDLAGTGVGETQYF. This chain joins TRBV24-1 and TRBJ2-5; 10 bases agree with TRBD1. CDR1 and CDR2 from the germline V gene are KGHDR and SFDVKD. Unmatched junction bases numbered 10, after V lost 3 bases and J lost 4 bases. This CDR3 spans 17 amino acids.

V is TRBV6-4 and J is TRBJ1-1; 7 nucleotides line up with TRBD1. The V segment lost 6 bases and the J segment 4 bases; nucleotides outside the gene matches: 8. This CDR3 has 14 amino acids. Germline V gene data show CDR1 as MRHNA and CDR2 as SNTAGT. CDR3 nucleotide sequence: TGTGCCAGCAGCGCACAGGGGCAGGGCACTGAAGCTTTCTTT. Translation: CASSAQGQGTEAFF.

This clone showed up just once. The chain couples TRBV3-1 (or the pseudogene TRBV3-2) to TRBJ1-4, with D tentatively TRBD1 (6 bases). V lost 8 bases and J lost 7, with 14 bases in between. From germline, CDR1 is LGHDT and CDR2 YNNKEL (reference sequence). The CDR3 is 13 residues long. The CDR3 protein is CASGQRGGEKLFF. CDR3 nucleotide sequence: TGTGCCAGCGGTCAGCGAGGGGGTGAAAAACTGTTTTTT.

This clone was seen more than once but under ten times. CDR3 loop: CASRLQQGFLNTEAFF. The CDR3 DNA reads as TGTGCCAGCAGGCTACAACAGGGATTCCTGAACACTGAAGCTTTCTTT. The genes are TRBV2 and TRBJ1-1, with D maybe TRBD1 (6 bases). This CDR3 comprises 16 residues. V gave up 6 bases and J gave up 0 bases, with 17 bases separating them. Looked up from germline, CDR1 is SNHLY and CDR2 is FYNNEI. The complete variable domain, with remaining parts taken from reference TRBV2 and TRBJ1-1, reads EPEVTQTPSHQVTQMGQEVILRCVPISNHLYFYWYRQILGQKVEFLVSFYNNEISEKSEIFDDQFSVERPDGSNFTLKIRSTKLEDSAMYFCASRLQQGFLNTEAFFGQGTRLTVV.

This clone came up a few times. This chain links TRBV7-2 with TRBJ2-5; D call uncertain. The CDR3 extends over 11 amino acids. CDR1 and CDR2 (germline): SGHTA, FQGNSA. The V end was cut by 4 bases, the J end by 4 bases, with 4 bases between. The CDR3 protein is CASSWRETQYF. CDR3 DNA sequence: TGTGCCAGCAGCTGGAGAGAGACCCAGTACTTC.

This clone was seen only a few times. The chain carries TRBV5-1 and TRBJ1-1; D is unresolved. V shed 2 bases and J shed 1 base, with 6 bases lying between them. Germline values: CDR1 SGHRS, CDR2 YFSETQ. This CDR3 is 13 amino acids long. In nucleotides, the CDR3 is TGCGCCAGCAGCTTCTCAGGGAACACTGAAGCTTTCTTT. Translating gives CASSFSGNTEAFF.

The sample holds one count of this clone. CDR3 DNA: TGCGCCAGCAGCTGGGAGGGCAAGCAAGAAGCTTTCTTT. Translated, it gives CASSWEGKQEAFF. The chain couples TRBV5-1 to TRBJ1-1; D remains ambiguous. Trimming took off 3 bases at V and 8 bases at J, with 14 bases between the two ends. This CDR3 region has 13 residues. Germline-derived CDR1 and CDR2 are SGHRS and YFSETQ.

This CDR3 reads CASSYGGRRQDTQYF. DNA of the CDR3: TGTGCCAGCAGTTACGGCGGAAGAAGGCAAGATACGCAGTATTTT. J is TRBJ2-3 and V is TRBV6-5; D is uncertain. V lost 2 bases, J lost 5 bases, and 14 bases lay in between. This CDR3 is 15 amino acids long. Germline V gives CDR1 MNHEY, CDR2 SVGAGI.

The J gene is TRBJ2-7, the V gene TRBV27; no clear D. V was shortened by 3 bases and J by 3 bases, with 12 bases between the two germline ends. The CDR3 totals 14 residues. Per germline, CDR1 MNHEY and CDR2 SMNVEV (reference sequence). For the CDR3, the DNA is TGTGCCAGCAGTTTTCGCGGCTCCTACTACGAGCAGTACTTC. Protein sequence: CASSFRGSYYEQYF.

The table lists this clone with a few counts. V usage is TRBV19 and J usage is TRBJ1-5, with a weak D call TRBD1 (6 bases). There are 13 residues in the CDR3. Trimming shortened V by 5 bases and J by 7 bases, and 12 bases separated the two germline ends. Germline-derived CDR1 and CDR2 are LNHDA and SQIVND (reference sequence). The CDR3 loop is CASSLQGAQPQHF. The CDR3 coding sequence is TGTGCCAGTAGTCTACAGGGAGCCCAGCCCCAGCATTTT.

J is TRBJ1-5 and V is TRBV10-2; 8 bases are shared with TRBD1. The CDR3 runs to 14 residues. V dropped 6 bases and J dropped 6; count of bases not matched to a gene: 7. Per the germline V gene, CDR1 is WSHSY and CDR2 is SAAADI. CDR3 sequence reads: CASSFDRGGQPQHF. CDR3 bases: TGCGCCAGCAGCTTCGACAGGGGCGGTCAGCCCCAGCATTTT.